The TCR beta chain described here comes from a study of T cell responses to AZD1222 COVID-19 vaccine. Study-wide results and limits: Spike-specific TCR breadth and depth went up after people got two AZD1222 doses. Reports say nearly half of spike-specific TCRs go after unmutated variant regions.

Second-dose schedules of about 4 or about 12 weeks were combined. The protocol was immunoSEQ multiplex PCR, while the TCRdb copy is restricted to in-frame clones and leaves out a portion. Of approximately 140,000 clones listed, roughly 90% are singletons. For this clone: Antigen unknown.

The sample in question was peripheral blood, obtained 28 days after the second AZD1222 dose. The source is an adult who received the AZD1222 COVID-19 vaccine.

This CDR3 is CASSWDSDDSPSKNIQYF. CDR3 in DNA: TGTGCCAGCAGTTGGGACAGTGATGACTCGCCTTCCAAAAACATTCAGTACTTC. The chain uses TRBV6-8 and TRBJ2-4; 7 positions agree with TRBD1. J was trimmed by 2 bases and V by 4 bases; bases with no gene match: 14. The CDR3 contains 18 residues. The germline V gene has CDR1 MNHGY and CDR2 SAAAGT.